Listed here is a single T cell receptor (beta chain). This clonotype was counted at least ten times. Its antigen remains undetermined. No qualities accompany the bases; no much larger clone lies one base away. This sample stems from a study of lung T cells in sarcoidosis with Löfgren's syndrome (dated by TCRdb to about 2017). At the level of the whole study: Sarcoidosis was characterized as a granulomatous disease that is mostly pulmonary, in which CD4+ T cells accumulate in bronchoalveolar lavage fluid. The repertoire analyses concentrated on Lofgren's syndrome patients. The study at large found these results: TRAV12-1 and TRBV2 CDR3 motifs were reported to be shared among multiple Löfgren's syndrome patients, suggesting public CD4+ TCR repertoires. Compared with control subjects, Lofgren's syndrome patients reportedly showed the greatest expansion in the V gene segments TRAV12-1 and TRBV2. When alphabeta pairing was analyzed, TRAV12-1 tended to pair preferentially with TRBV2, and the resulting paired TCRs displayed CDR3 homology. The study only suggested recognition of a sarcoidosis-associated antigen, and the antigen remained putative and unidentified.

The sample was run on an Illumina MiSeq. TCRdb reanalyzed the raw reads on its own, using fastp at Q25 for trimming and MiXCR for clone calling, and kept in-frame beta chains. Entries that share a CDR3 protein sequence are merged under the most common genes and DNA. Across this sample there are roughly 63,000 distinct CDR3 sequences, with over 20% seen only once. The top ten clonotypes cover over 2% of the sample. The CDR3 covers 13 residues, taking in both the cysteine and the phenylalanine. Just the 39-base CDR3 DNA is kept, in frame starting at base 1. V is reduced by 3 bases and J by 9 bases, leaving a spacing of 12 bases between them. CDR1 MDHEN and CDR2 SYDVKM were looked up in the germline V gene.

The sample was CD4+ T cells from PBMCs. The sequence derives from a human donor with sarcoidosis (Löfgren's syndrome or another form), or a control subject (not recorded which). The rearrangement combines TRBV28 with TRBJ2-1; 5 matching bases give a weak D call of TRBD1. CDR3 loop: CASSFSGFIEQFF. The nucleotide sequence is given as TGTGCCAGCAGTTTTTCAGGGTTCATTGAGCAGTTCTTC.